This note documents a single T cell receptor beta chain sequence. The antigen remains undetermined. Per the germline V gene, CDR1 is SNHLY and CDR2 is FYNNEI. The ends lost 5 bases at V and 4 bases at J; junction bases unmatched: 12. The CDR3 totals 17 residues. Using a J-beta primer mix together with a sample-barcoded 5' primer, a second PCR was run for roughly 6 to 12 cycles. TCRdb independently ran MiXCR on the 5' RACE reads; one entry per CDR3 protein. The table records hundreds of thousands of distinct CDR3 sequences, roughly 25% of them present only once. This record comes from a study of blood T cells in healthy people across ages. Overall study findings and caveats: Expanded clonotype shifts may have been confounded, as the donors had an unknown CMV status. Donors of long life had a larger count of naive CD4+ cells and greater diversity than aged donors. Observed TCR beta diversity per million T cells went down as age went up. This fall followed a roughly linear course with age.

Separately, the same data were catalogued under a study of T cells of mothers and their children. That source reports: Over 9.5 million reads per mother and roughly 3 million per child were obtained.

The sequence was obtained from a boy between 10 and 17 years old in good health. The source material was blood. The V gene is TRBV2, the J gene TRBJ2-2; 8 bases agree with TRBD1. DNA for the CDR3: TGTGCCAGCAGTCGACGCCCGGACAGGGTAGTCACCGGGGAGCTGTTTTTT. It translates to CASSRRPDRVVTGELFF. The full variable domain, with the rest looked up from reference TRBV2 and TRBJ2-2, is EPEVTQTPSHQVTQMGQEVILRCVPISNHLYFYWYRQILGQKVEFLVSFYNNEISEKSEIFDDQFSVERPDGSNFTLKIRSTKLEDSAMYFCASSRRPDRVVTGELFFGEGSRLTVL.